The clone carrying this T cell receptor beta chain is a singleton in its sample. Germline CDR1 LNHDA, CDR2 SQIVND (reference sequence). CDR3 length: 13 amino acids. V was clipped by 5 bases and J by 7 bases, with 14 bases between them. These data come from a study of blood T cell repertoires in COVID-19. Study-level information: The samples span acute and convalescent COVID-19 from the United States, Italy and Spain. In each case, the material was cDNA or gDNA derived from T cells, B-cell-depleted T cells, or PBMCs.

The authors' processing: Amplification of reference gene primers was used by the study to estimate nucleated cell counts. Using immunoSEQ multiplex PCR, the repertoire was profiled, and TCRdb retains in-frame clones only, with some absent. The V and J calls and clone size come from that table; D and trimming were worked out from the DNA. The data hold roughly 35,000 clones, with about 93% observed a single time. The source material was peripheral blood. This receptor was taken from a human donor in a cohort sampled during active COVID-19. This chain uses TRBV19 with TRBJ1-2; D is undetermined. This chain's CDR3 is CASSALVRGGYTF. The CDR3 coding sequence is TGTGCCAGTAGTGCCCTGGTGCGGGGTGGCTACACCTTC. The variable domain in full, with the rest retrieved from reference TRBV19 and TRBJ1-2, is DGGITQSPKYLFRKEGQNVTLSCEQNLNHDAMYWYRQDPGQGLRLIYYSQIVNDFQKGDIAEGYSVSREKKESFPLTVTSAQKNPTAFYLCASSALVRGGYTFGSGTRLTVV.